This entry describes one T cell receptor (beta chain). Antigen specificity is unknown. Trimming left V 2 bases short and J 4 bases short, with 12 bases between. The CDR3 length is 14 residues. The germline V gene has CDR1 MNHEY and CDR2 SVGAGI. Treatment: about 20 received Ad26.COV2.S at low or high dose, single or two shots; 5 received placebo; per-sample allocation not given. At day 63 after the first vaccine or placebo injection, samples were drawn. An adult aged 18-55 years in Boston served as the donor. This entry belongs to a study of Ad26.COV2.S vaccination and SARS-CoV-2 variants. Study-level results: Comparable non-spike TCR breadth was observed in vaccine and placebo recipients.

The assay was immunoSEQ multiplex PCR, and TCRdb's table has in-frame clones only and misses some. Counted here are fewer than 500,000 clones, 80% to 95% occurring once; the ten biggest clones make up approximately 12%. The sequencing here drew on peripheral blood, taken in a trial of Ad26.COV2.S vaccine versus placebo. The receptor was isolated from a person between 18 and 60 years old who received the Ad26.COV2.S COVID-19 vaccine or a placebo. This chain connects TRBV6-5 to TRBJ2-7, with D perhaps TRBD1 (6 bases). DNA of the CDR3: TGTGCCAGCAGTTACACAGGGAGAACATACGAGCAGTACTTC. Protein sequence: CASSYTGRTYEQYF.